This is a list of T cell receptor beta chains from one sample in a study of blood T cells in healthy people across ages. TCRdb used MiXCR to reprocess the 5' RACE reads, holding one entry per CDR3 protein. The sample includes some 880,000 distinct CDR3 sequences, under 40% of them seen just once. The sample taken for sequencing was blood. These receptors were obtained from a young man in good health. Both conserved end residues are trimmed from each CDR3. Fields, in order: V gene, CDR3 length, CDR3 protein.

V: TRBV4-2; length: 13; CDR3: ASSQLAGGPNEQF
V: TRBV12-3/TRBV12-4; length: 13; CDR3: ASSPPGHANEKLF
V: TRBV7-2; length: 8; CDR3: ASVGCEAF
V: TRBV20-1; length: 13; CDR3: SARAPGLAAGELF
V: TRBV6-6; length: 14; CDR3: ASSRLAGVPTDTQY
V: TRBV20-1; length: 14; CDR3: SARPDDRGWGTEAF
V: TRBV7-2; length: 12; CDR3: ASSTGTGVAEAF
V: TRBV5-5; length: 11; CDR3: ASSLPGRNEQF
V: TRBV28; length: 14; CDR3: ASTLLGAQNTGELF
V: TRBV20-1; length: 14; CDR3: SARGAVPSSGNTIY
V: TRBV7-6; length: 11; CDR3: ASVASGETAQY
V: TRBV15; length: 14; CDR3: ATSRERVGTTNGYT
V: TRBV7-9; length: 11; CDR3: ASSPRGQSEQY
V: TRBV9; length: 13; CDR3: ASSVPAGYPDTQY
V: TRBV20-1; length: 15; CDR3: SASSVREIVSKNIQY
V: TRBV7-2; length: 12; CDR3: ASSRGTGSQPQH
V: TRBV28; length: 10; CDR3: ASRRTSGEQF
V: TRBV7-8; length: 13; CDR3: ASRRTVGNTGELF
V: TRBV7-9; length: 12; CDR3: ASSFLGIQDEQY
V: TRBV10-3; length: 14; CDR3: AISGYDGGPDQPQH
V: TRBV4-1; length: 15; CDR3: ASSQDGGTGENQPQH
V: TRBV7-2; length: 12; CDR3: ASRPDKEDNEQF
V: TRBV25-1; length: 11; CDR3: ASSEYPWAEAF
V: TRBV10-3; length: 12; CDR3: ATRQGPNTGELF
V: TRBV7-9; length: 12; CDR3: AASRGEGFNEQY
V: TRBV6-2/TRBV6-3; length: 15; CDR3: ASSYSTGERGNQPQH
V: TRBV5-1; length: 12; CDR3: ASSLSGGIYGYT
V: TRBV6-2/TRBV6-3; length: 12; CDR3: ASSTRRGGTEAF
V: TRBV7-8; length: 12; CDR3: AIEWGGNQETQF
V: TRBV7-3; length: 11; CDR3: ASSPDGSGEQY
V: TRBV20-1; length: 13; CDR3: SARGPGGALDTQY
V: TRBV7-2; length: 13; CDR3: ASSTGQGEVDTQY
V: TRBV6-5; length: 12; CDR3: ASSYDSGYTEAF
V: TRBV7-9; length: 15; CDR3: ASSLGRSQLAKNIQY
V: TRBV20-1; length: 13; CDR3: SARDTGQPGSPLH
V: TRBV12-3/TRBV12-4; length: 13; CDR3: ASSAPTVHNSPLH
V: TRBV4-2; length: 15; CDR3: ASSQDRTPRVNTEAF
V: TRBV5-6; length: 13; CDR3: ASSRGTGVNRPQH
V: TRBV4-1; length: 9; CDR3: ASSHGGEQY
V: TRBV3-1; length: 15; CDR3: ASSQKRPGVASYEQY
V: TRBV20-1; length: 12; CDR3: SARRGGLGSPLH
V: TRBV29-1; length: 14; CDR3: SVENPAGYSNQPRH
V: TRBV6-5; length: 10; CDR3: ASSYSFETQY
V: TRBV27; length: 12; CDR3: ASKTTGVNQPQH
V: TRBV7-9; length: 12; CDR3: ASSPDRGISEQY
V: TRBV4-1; length: 16; CDR3: ASSHGTSGGERGNEQY
V: TRBV5-1; length: 12; CDR3: ASNGGEDVSEAF
V: TRBV12-3/TRBV12-4; length: 12; CDR3: ASSRTGQGNEQY
V: TRBV20-1; length: 13; CDR3: SARSPGQGTDTQY
V: TRBV7-2; length: 14; CDR3: TSSLLGGALTDTQY
V: TRBV10-3; length: 11; CDR3: AIRGTGGHEQY
V: TRBV2; length: 13; CDR3: ASSVFSGGEETQY
V: TRBV7-8; length: 16; CDR3: ASSLVGFRGGAKNIQY